These 13 T cell receptor beta chains share one sample of origin, sequenced in a study of CD8 T cells in Susac syndrome. Random hexamers were used to reverse transcribe about 0.5 to 1 ug of RNA. A single record per CDR3 protein comes from TCRdb applying MiXCR to the immunoSEQ multiplex PCR reads. Found here are around 120,000 distinct CDR3 sequences, 90% to 95% of them singletons; the top ten hold just under 0.095%. The sequenced sample was CD4+ T cells from PBMCs. The origin of the receptors is a human donor with multiple sclerosis.

The gene calls are TRBV6-1 and TRBJ2-7; 7 positions match TRBD2. With 3 bases clipped from V and 3 bases from J, the junction kept 8 bases outside the gene matches. The CDR3 runs to 15 residues. Germline CDR1 is MNHNS and CDR2 is SASEGT. The CDR3 DNA follows: TGTGCCAGCAGTGACCAAGCGGGGCGCTTCTACGAGCAGTACTTC. This sequence encodes CASSDQAGRFYEQYF.

Here the CDR3 DNA reads TGTGCCAGTTCAGCGACCGGGGGAGTATACGAGCAGTACTTC. This gives the protein CASSATGGVYEQYF. The rearrangement uses TRBV19 and TRBJ2-7; D is perhaps TRBD2 (6 bases). The CDR3 contains 14 residues. Per germline, CDR1 LNHDA and CDR2 SQIVND (reference sequence). Trimming stripped 8 bases from V and 4 bases from J, with 18 bases between.

This clonotype was recorded only once. The J gene is TRBJ2-1, the V gene TRBV9; weak D call: TRBD2 (5 bases). V was cut by 4 bases and J by 2 bases, with 19 bases left in between. The CDR3 is 17 residues long. In germline, CDR1 is SGDLS, CDR2 YYNGEE. CDR3 coding DNA: TGTGCCAGCAGCCTTCGCCCGGAGGTAAGGACCTACAATGAGCAGTTCTTC. As protein: CASSLRPEVRTYNEQFF.

Turning to this clonotype: Because it lacks the conserved phenylalanine or tryptophan at the end, this CDR3 is likely a read error. V usage is TRBV19 and J usage is TRBJ1-1, with 8 bases matching TRBD1. The germline V gene has CDR1 LNHDA and CDR2 SQIVND (reference sequence). This CDR3 has 13 residues. J gave up 6 bases and V 5 bases, and 5 bases lay outside the gene matches. The CDR3 is CASSFSTGAEAFY. The CDR3 bases are TGTGCCAGTAGTTTCTCGACAGGGGCTGAAGCTTTCTAT.

The chain is built from TRBV20-1 and TRBJ1-5; D is ambiguous. Germline loops: CDR1 DFQATT, CDR2 SNEGSKA (reference sequence). The CDR3 is made up of 15 amino acids. Trimming took 0 bases from V and 7 from J, leaving 16 bases between them. CDR3 coding DNA: TGCAGTGCTAGAGATCATACCCTCCCATACCAGCCCCAGCATTTT. Its translation: CSARDHTLPYQPQHF.

V usage is TRBV14 and J usage is TRBJ1-5; D gene unclear. V was shortened by 4 bases and J by 2 bases, with 9 bases between the two germline ends. The CDR3 is 14 residues long. CDR1 and CDR2 (germline): SGHDN, FVKESK. The DNA of the CDR3 is TGTGCCAGCAGCCTAGGGAGGGGCAATCAGCCCCAGCATTTT. It yields the protein CASSLGRGNQPQHF.

The CDR3 loop reads CASSIDFVSSFDSYEQYF. In DNA form, the CDR3 reads TGTGCCAGTAGTATAGATTTTGTGTCTTCGTTCGACTCCTACGAGCAGTACTTC. The rearrangement links TRBV19 to TRBJ2-7, with no clear D. The V and J ends lost 0 bases and 0 bases respectively, with 18 bases between them. CDR1 and CDR2 (germline): LNHDA, SQIVND (reference sequence). The CDR3 is made up of 18 amino acids.

The V gene is TRBV12-3 or TRBV12-4, the J gene TRBJ2-1; D is perhaps TRBD2 (5 bases). V was pared by 5 bases and J by 7 bases, with 18 bases between. The CDR3 extends over 15 amino acids. CDR3: CASSPRRSSGNEQFF. CDR3 in DNA: TGTGCCAGCAGTCCCAGGAGGAGCTCAGGTAATGAGCAGTTCTTC.

The V gene is TRBV28, the J gene TRBJ1-1; D is perhaps TRBD1 (5 bases). The germline CDR1 and CDR2 sequences are MDHEN and SYDVKM. Trimming cost V 11 bases and J 6 bases, with 13 bases left between them. The CDR3 consists of 11 residues. CDR3 bases: TGTGCCGCCGAGGGGATGGCTGAAGCTTTCTTT. Protein: CAAEGMAEAFF.

The chain joins TRBV7-2 to TRBJ2-7, with a possible D match to TRBD1 (6 bases). The CDR3 sequence is 14 residues long. From germline, CDR1 is SGHTA and CDR2 FQGNSA. Trimming removed 7 bases at V and 4 bases at J, with 17 bases between. In nucleotides, the CDR3 is TGTGCCAGCACCCCCAGGGGACCCTTATACGAGCAGTACTTC. It encodes CASTPRGPLYEQYF.

The V gene is TRBV28, the J gene TRBJ1-4, with D tentatively TRBD1 (6 bases). Germline CDR1 reads MDHEN; CDR2 reads SYDVKM. This CDR3 is 14 amino acids long. Trimming took off 6 bases at V and 6 bases at J, with 14 bases between the two ends. The CDR3 region has the DNA TGTGCCAGCAGCAAAACAGGGAGCCATGAAAAACTGTTTTTT. Its protein product is CASSKTGSHEKLFF.

This chain links TRBV5-6 with TRBJ1-1; 9 bases match TRBD1. Germline loops: CDR1 SGHDT, CDR2 YYEEEE. The length of the CDR3 is 15 residues. V was pared by 4 bases and J by 1 base, with 5 bases of the junction left unmatched. The CDR3 region is CASSIGTGRNTEAFF. CDR3 DNA sequence: TGTGCCAGCAGCATCGGGACAGGGCGGAACACTGAAGCTTTCTTT.

J is TRBJ2-3 and V is TRBV29-1, with D tentatively TRBD1 (5 bases). The CDR3 is 14 amino acids. The ends were cut back, 6 bases at V and 4 bases at J, with 17 bases in the middle. Germline CDR1 SQVTM, CDR2 ANQGSEA. The CDR3 is CSVDVIGASDTQYF. The CDR3 region has the DNA TGCAGCGTCGATGTAATAGGGGCATCAGATACGCAGTATTTT.